What follows are 20 T cell receptor beta chains derived from one specimen sequenced in a study of vaccination effects on CD4 cells after COVID-19. These receptors' targets are unknown. The protocol was immunoSEQ multiplex PCR, while the TCRdb copy is restricted to in-frame clones and leaves out a portion. The data show 37,000 or so clones, roughly 66% seen once. Before sequencing, viral peptide pools were used by the ViraFEST assay to expand antigen-specific CD4+ T cells. Investigators separated out CD4+ T cells once approximately 10 days of culture had passed. Among the vaccine recipients, none had a prior SARS-CoV-2 infection, and nucleocapsid antibodies were negative. The sequences come from CD4+ T cells from PBMCs cultured with HCoV-OC43 spike peptides, collected before COVID-19 vaccination. The subset was: HCoV-OC43 spike overlapping peptide pool stimulation. These receptors all stem from a human donor who received a COVID-19 vaccine.

The gene calls are TRBV5-6 and TRBJ2-1, with 12 bases identical to TRBD2. V lost 4 bases to trimming and J lost 4 bases; unmatched junction nucleotides: 15. CDR1 is SGHDT, CDR2 YYEEEE, per germline. The CDR3 is made up of 19 amino acids. The CDR3: CASSRASTGTSGLYNEQFF. Here the CDR3 DNA reads TGTGCCAGCAGCCGTGCCTCTACCGGGACTAGCGGGTTGTACAATGAGCAGTTCTTC.

Only one count was recorded for this clone. This chain joins TRBV3-1 (or the pseudogene TRBV3-2) and TRBJ1-4; the match to TRBD1 covers 8 bases. The germline gives CDR1 LGHDT, CDR2 YNNKEL (reference sequence). The CDR3 consists of 15 residues. The trim removed 3 bases at V and 5 bases at J, leaving 5 bases unmatched. The CDR3 is CASSQPGTGNEKLFF. As DNA, the CDR3 is TGTGCCAGCAGCCAGCCCGGGACAGGCAATGAAAAACTGTTTTTT.

The genes are TRBV6-5 and TRBJ1-1; a possible D gene is TRBD1 (5 bases). V was shortened by 8 bases and J by 0 bases, with 10 bases between the two germline ends. Germline V gene sequence: CDR1 MNHEY, CDR2 SVGAGI. CDR3 length: 13 amino acids. The CDR3 coding sequence is TGTGCCAGCGCAGGGTCCATGAACACTGAAGCTTTCTTT. Translation gives CASAGSMNTEAFF.

The table lists this clone with a count of one. This chain links TRBV4-1 with TRBJ2-7; 9 bases match TRBD1. CDR3 size: 16 residues. V gave up 4 bases and J gave up 1 base; unmatched junction bases: 8. Germline assignment: CDR1 MGHRA and CDR2 YSYEKL. Written as DNA, the CDR3 is TGCGCCAGCAGCCTGAGTCCGGGACAGGGTTCCTACGAGCAGTACTTC. Its translation: CASSLSPGQGSYEQYF.

The chain uses TRBV12-3 or TRBV12-4 and TRBJ1-1; possible D gene TRBD1, 5 bases. V lost 3 bases and J lost 1, with 6 bases in between. CDR3 length: 13 residues. CDR3 nucleotides: TGTGCCAGCAGTTTTGGGGGGAACACTGAAGCTTTCTTT. It codes for CASSFGGNTEAFF.

This clone showed up just a few times. The J gene is TRBJ1-5, the V gene TRBV2, with D unclear. Germline-derived CDR1 and CDR2 are SNHLY and FYNNEI. Trimming pared 4 bases from V and 1 base from J, leaving 11 bases between. The CDR3 sequence is 15 residues long. The CDR3: CASSAGLGSNQPQHF. Here the CDR3 DNA reads TGTGCCAGCAGTGCTGGACTGGGGAGCAATCAGCCCCAGCATTTT.

This chain's CDR3 is CATSRDIGNEKLFF. CDR3 coding DNA: TGTGCCACCAGCAGAGATATCGGTAATGAAAAACTGTTTTTT. This rearrangement joins TRBV15 to TRBJ1-4, with D hard to call. V was trimmed by 0 bases and J by 4 bases, leaving 6 bases between them. The CDR3 loop spans 14 amino acids. From germline, CDR1 is LNHNV and CDR2 YYDKDF (reference sequence).

The chain couples TRBV7-9 to TRBJ2-7, with D maybe TRBD1 (5 bases). CDR1 and CDR2 from the germline V gene are SEHNR and FQNEAQ (reference sequence). The V gene lost 6 bases and the J gene lost 2 bases, with 20 bases spanning the gap. The CDR3 spans 16 residues. The CDR3 region has the DNA TGTGCCAGCAGGGCAGGTGGACAACGCCAGACCTACGAGCAGTACTTC. The encoded protein is CASRAGGQRQTYEQYF.

A few counts support this clone. This sequence joins TRBV5-4 and TRBJ2-3; weak D call: TRBD2 (6 bases). Germline assignment: CDR1 SGHNT and CDR2 YYREEE (reference sequence). Trimming pared 0 bases from V and 4 bases from J, leaving 12 bases between. The length of the CDR3 is 15 residues. CDR3 sequence (DNA): TGTGCCAGCAGCTTGGGCCATCCTAGCGCAGATACGCAGTATTTT. This codes for CASSLGHPSADTQYF.

The chain employs TRBV5-1 and TRBJ2-4, with 8 bases that match TRBD1. In germline, CDR1 is SGHRS, CDR2 YFSETQ. The V and J ends lost 4 bases and 0 bases, in that order; junction bases with no gene match: 6. This CDR3 is built from 16 residues. The CDR3 DNA follows: TGCGCCAGCAGCCAAACAGGGGGTCAAGCCAAAAACATTCAGTACTTC. Its protein is CASSQTGGQAKNIQYF.

V gene TRBV7-2 combines with J gene TRBJ2-7, with D possibly TRBD1 on 6 matching bases. CDR1 SGHTA and CDR2 FQGNSA come from the germline V gene. The CDR3 is 15 residues long. The V and J ends lost 5 bases and 3 bases respectively, with 17 bases between them. The CDR3 coding sequence is TGTGCCAGCAGCCCCAGGGGACGAGAGGGCTACGAGCAGTACTTC. Translated, it gives CASSPRGREGYEQYF.

This sequence joins TRBV24-1 and TRBJ2-1, with 13 nucleotides matching TRBD2. The junction had 5 bases not matched to a gene; V was cut back by 5 bases and J by 2 bases. From germline, CDR1 is KGHDR and CDR2 SFDVKD. The CDR3 extends over 17 amino acids. Here the CDR3 DNA reads TGTGCCACCAGTGGGACTAGCGGGAGTGTCGCCTACAATGAGCAGTTCTTC. Protein: CATSGTSGSVAYNEQFF.

This clone has more than one count but fewer than ten. The chain links TRBV7-9 to TRBJ1-2; D is unclear. In germline, CDR1 is SEHNR, CDR2 FQNEAQ (reference sequence). The CDR3 runs 11 residues. Trimming shortened V by 3 bases and J by 4 bases, and 3 bases separated the two germline ends. This CDR3 is CASSLAYGYTF. In nucleotides, the CDR3 is TGTGCCAGCAGCTTGGCCTATGGCTACACCTTC.

The chain employs TRBV21-1 and TRBJ2-1. TRBV21-1 is recorded as a pseudogene. The CDR3 has 12 residues. The CDR3 here is CASKIPAGEQFF. The CDR3 DNA reads TGTGCCAGCAAGATACCAGCTGGTGAGCAGTTCTTC.

The rearrangement uses TRBV5-1 and TRBJ2-5; TRBD1 matches at 9 bases. CDR3 size: 14 residues. The germline CDR1 and CDR2 sequences are SGHRS and YFSETQ. Trimming at V came to 3 bases and at J to 5 bases, leaving 5 bases not matched to a gene. CDR3 region: CASSSQGAGETQYF. CDR3 bases: TGCGCCAGCAGCTCACAGGGGGCTGGGGAGACCCAGTACTTC.

This clone appeared once. The V call is TRBV6-4, the J call TRBJ1-6; D call uncertain. The CDR3 covers 14 residues. Germline V gives CDR1 MRHNA, CDR2 SNTAGT. Trimming stripped 3 bases from V and 7 bases from J, with 10 bases between. The CDR3 DNA sequence: TGTGCCAGCAGTGAGTTATCCGGGAATTCACCCCTCCACTTT. This sequence encodes CASSELSGNSPLHF.

The V gene is TRBV6-1, the J gene TRBJ2-3; 10 nucleotides agree with TRBD2. The CDR3 runs to 14 residues. With 2 bases clipped from V and 6 bases from J, the junction kept 2 bases outside the gene matches. Germline V gives CDR1 MNHNS, CDR2 SASEGT. CDR3 in amino acids: CASSENSGRDTQYF. CDR3 DNA: TGTGCCAGCAGTGAAAATAGCGGGAGGGATACGCAGTATTTT.

This sequence joins TRBV3-1 (or the pseudogene TRBV3-2) and TRBJ1-5; possibly TRBD1 for D (6 bases). The CDR3 sequence is 14 residues long. V was trimmed by 6 bases and J by 2 bases, leaving 11 bases between them. Germline V gene lookup returns CDR1 LGHDT and CDR2 YNNKEL (reference sequence). CDR3 sequence (DNA): TGTGCCAGCAGTCTCAGGGGAGGCAATCAGCCCCAGCATTTT. Translation: CASSLRGGNQPQHF.

V is TRBV6-5 and J is TRBJ2-7, with unresolved D. V dropped 2 bases and J dropped 6 bases, with 11 bases sitting between them. Germline assignment: CDR1 MNHEY and CDR2 SVGAGI. The CDR3 is 13 residues long. Here the CDR3 reads CASSYALHGEQYF. Here the CDR3 DNA reads TGTGCCAGCAGTTACGCCCTTCACGGCGAGCAGTACTTC.

This clone was detected once. The chain employs TRBV27 and TRBJ1-5; a weak D match, TRBD1 (5 bases). Germline V gene sequence: CDR1 MNHEY, CDR2 SMNVEV (reference sequence). The V gene lost 4 bases and the J gene lost 11 bases, with 15 bases spanning the gap. The CDR3 totals 13 residues. CDR3 sequence: CASSYGHGGSQHF. The CDR3 coding sequence is TGTGCCAGCAGTTATGGACATGGCGGGTCCCAGCATTTT.